This entry lists 4 T cell receptor beta chains sequenced from one sample in a study of cytomegalovirus exposure and HLA in healthy donors. Primers for the PCR totalled 60 Vbeta and 13 Jbeta. The data were produced by immunoSEQ multiplex PCR, yet TCRdb's version contains in-frame clones alone and is incomplete. Counted here are a few hundred thousand clones, about nine tenths occurring once; the ten biggest clones make up 1.5% to 2%. Material: PBMCs. The receptors derive from a girl aged 2-15 years in good health and CMV-seronegative.

This clone was observed a handful of times. The chain has TRBV19 and TRBJ2-7; 11 bases agree with TRBD1. From germline, CDR1 is LNHDA and CDR2 SQIVND (reference sequence). This CDR3 spans 15 amino acids. V lost 5 bases and J lost 6; bases outside the gene matches: 9. The CDR3 DNA follows: TGTGCCAGTAGTTCCCCGGACAGGGGGCAAGGCGAGCAGTACTTC. Encoded protein: CASSSPDRGQGEQYF.

The chain couples TRBV27 to TRBJ1-1; D not certain. CDR1 and CDR2 from the germline V gene are MNHEY and SMNVEV (reference sequence). V lost 5 bases and J 0 bases, leaving 10 bases between the germline ends. There are 14 residues in the CDR3. DNA for the CDR3: TGTGCCAGCAGTGAGACACTGATGAACACTGAAGCTTTCTTT. Translating it yields CASSETLMNTEAFF.

The chain employs TRBV30 and TRBJ1-1; 7 bases fit TRBD1. This CDR3 comprises 14 residues. With 1 base clipped from V and 11 bases from J, the junction kept 13 bases outside the gene matches. CDR1 and CDR2 from the germline V gene are GTSNPN and SVGIG (reference sequence). CDR3 region: CAWSAPDRAPRAFF. In DNA, the CDR3 is TGTGCCTGGAGTGCGCCAGACAGGGCCCCGCGGGCTTTCTTT.

The chain has TRBV5-1 and TRBJ2-3; 9 positions agree with TRBD2. The CDR3 consists of 16 residues. J gave up 1 base and V 4 bases, and 7 bases lay outside the gene matches. In germline, CDR1 is SGHRS, CDR2 YFSETQ. CDR3 DNA sequence: TGCGCCAGCAGCCCGGGACTAGCCGAGGGCACAGATACGCAGTATTTT. This translates into CASSPGLAEGTDTQYF.